This TCR beta chain was identified in a study of blood T cell repertoires in COVID-19 (dated by TCRdb to 2020 to 2022). In the study overall: The collaborator samples originated in the United States, Italy and Spain and spanned the acute and convalescent phases of COVID-19. A de-identified subject ID, COVID-19 status, age in years and sex were almost always included in the sample metadata. The samples were drawn from two sources: the first 160 participants of the ongoing ImmuneRACE study, and over 1,000 subjects contributed by 6 global collaborators. The repertoires were made available in a free public database intended to serve as a resource for research on the immune response to SARS-CoV-2. Where HLA class I and class II types were available, the types were taken from metadata supplied by the sample provider, not from assay-based typing. Subjects who had been exposed to COVID-19, were actively infected with it, or had recovered from it provided the deeply sampled blood TCRbeta repertoires that made up the dataset. The material from the prospective study consisted of cDNA or gDNA derived from T cells, B-cell-depleted T cells, or PBMCs. Findings and caveats that apply to the study as a whole: The quantity of clinical and demographic metadata differed by source and by participant and was supplied without curation.

According to the germline V gene, CDR1 reads SGHVS and CDR2 reads FNYEAQ. Reading from cysteine to phenylalanine, the CDR3 counts 15 amino acids. The CDR3 DNA has 45 bases and is translated from base 1. V is pared back by 1 base and J by 1 base, with 7 bases lying between the germline termini. Comment on this clone: This receptor's antigen is unknown. The record has no base qualities; no much larger clone is one base away.

TCRbeta CDR3 regions were amplified from genomic DNA by means of the immunoSEQ Assay, a bias-controlled multiplex PCR. Per the source publication's procedure: The number of nucleated cells in each sample was estimated from the amplification of reference gene primers within the assay. To quantify the absolute abundance of each unique TCRbeta CDR3 rearrangement, sequence reads were collapsed and filtered. Productive Simpson clonality was computed per sample as the square root of Simpson's diversity index over productive rearrangements. Held by TCRdb, this immuneACCESS table contains in-frame sequences only and omits some clones. Under half of the omission traces to an unresolved V gene where checked; the cause of the rest is unknown. The D gene and trimming were derived from the DNA, and the V and J assignments and clone size from that table. The sample contains about 320,000 clones, 75% to 90% of them found a single time. The ten most abundant clones make up around 1.9% of the sample.

Participants in the prospective study were enrolled through a virtual design, were aged about 18 to 90 years, and lived in some 24 United States geographic areas. In the prospective study, cohorts were assigned on the basis of participant-reported clinical history obtained from a screening survey and a study questionnaire. Exposed participants had been in contact, within 2 weeks of entering the study, with a person who had a PCR-confirmed or clinician-diagnosed case of COVID-19. In the prospective study, whole blood, serum and a nasopharyngeal or oropharyngeal swab were collected from each participant by mobile phlebotomists. Prospective study participants could optionally give additional blood draws and questionnaires over an approximately two-month period. Before DNA extraction, prospective study blood samples were shipped either frozen or at room temperature.

The chain is encoded by TRBV7-6 joined to TRBJ2-2, with the D gene call left open. This sequence was found in a woman in her 30s who had been exposed to COVID-19. Source material: PBMCs or T cells enriched from blood (not recorded which). The CDR3 reads CASSLDSWNTGELFF. At the DNA level, the sequence is TGTGCCAGCAGCTTAGACTCCTGGAACACCGGGGAGCTGTTTTTT.